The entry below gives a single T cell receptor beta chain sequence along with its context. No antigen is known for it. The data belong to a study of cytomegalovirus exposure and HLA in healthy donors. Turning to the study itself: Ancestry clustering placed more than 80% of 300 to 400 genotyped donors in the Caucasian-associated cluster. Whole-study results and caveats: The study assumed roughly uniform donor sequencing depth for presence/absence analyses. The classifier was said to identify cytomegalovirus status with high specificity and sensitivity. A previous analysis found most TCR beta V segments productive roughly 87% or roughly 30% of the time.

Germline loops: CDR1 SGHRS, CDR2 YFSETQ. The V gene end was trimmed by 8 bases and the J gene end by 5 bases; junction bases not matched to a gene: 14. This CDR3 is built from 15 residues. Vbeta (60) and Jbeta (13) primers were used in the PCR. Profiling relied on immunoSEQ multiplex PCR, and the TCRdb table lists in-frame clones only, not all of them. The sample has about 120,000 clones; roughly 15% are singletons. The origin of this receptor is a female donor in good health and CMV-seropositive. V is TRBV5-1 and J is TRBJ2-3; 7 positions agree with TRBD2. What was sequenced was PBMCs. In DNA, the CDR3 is TGCGCCAGTGCCCCTTTGCGGGAGCTTCAAGATACGCAGTATTTT. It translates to CASAPLRELQDTQYF. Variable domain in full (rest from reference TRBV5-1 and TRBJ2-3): KAGVTQTPRYLIKTRGQQVTLSCSPISGHRSVSWYQQTPGQGLQFLFEYFSETQRNKGNFPGRFSGRQFSNSRSEMNVSTLELGDSALYLCASAPLRELQDTQYFGPGTRLTVL.